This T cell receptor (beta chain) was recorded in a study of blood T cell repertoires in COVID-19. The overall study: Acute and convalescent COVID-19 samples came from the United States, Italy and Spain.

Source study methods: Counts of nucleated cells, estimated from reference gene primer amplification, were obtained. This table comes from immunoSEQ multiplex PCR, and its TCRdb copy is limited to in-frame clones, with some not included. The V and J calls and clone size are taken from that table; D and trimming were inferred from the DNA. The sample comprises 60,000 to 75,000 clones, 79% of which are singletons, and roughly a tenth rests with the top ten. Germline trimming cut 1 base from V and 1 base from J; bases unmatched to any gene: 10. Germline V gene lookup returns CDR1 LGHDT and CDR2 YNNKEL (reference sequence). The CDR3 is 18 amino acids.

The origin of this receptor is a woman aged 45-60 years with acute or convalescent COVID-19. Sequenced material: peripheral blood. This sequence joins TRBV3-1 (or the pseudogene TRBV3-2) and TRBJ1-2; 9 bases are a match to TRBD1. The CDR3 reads CASSQGATGGGHNYGYTF. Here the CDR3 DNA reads TGTGCCAGCAGCCAAGGCGCCACAGGGGGCGGCCATAACTATGGCTACACCTTC.